What follows is one T cell receptor (beta chain) and its context. Its antigen is not known. The sequencing template was cDNA reverse transcribed from extracted RNA. Here immunoSEQ multiplex PCR was the method, and the copy in TCRdb shows in-frame clones only, minus some. The sample contains roughly 180,000 clones, approximately 53% of which appear only once. This entry belongs to a study of CD8+ T cells in alopecia areata. This CDR3 spans 15 amino acids. Per germline, CDR1 MNHEY and CDR2 SVGAGI. Between the trimmed V and J ends, which lost 0 bases and 4 bases, there was a span of 7 bases. General study findings and limits: Given one nonresponder, whether baseline CD8+ expansion relates to response remains uncertain. Tofacitinib significantly lowered scalp clonality and expanded CD8+ clones among the top 100.

As for treatment: oral pan-JAK inhibitor, 5-10 mg twice daily. This sample comprised CD8+ T cells sorted from blood, obtained at week 24, from a patient treated with tofacitinib. The TCR sequence derives from a human donor with alopecia areata. The V and J genes are TRBV6-5 and TRBJ1-6, with D uncertain. The CDR3 DNA reads TGTGCCAGCAGTTACTCAGGGCAGTATAATTCACCCCTCCACTTT. It encodes CASSYSGQYNSPLHF.